What follows are 22 T cell receptor beta chains derived from one specimen sequenced in a study of T-cell memory formation after mild COVID-19. MiXCR, run by TCRdb on the 5' RACE reads, gives a single entry per CDR3 protein. The sample has roughly 220,000 distinct CDR3 sequences; around 8.8% are singletons. The sample comprised PBMCs or a T cell subset sorted from them (not recorded which). The receptors originated from a man in his late teens or twenties who had mild COVID-19 (a few samples of this study predate the infection). Cell type and time point are not known.

The table lists this clonotype with a few counts. J is TRBJ2-3 and V is TRBV12-3 or TRBV12-4; D perhaps matches TRBD2 (6 bases). Between the trimmed V and J ends, which lost 3 bases and 2 bases, there was a span of 12 bases. This CDR3 is 15 amino acids long. The CDR3 loop reads CASSFWAGFTDTQYF. DNA for the CDR3: TGTGCCAGCAGTTTCTGGGCGGGGTTCACAGATACGCAGTATTTT.

This clonotype was counted a few times. The chain joins TRBV9 to TRBJ2-1; 7 bases are shared with TRBD2. The CDR3 consists of 14 residues. Germline lookup yields CDR1 SGDLS and CDR2 YYNGEE. V trimming: 3 bases; J trimming: 3 bases; junction bases outside the gene matches: 3. The CDR3 nucleotides read TGTGCCAGCAGCGAGCGGGGAGTCTACAATGAGCAGTTCTTC. This codes for CASSERGVYNEQFF. The whole variable domain, remainder taken from reference TRBV9 and TRBJ2-1, is DSGVTQTPKHLITATGQRVTLRCSPRSGDLSVYWYQQSLDQGLQFLIQYYNGEERAKGNILERFSAQQFPDLHSELNLSSLELGDSALYFCASSERGVYNEQFFGPGTRLTVL.

This clonotype was counted only a few times. The chain joins TRBV4-3 to TRBJ1-5, with a possible D match to TRBD1 (6 bases). V was clipped by 2 bases and J by 7 bases, with 21 bases between them. The CDR3 is 17 residues long. The germline V gene has CDR1 LGHNA and CDR2 YSLEER. CDR3 bases: TGCGCCAGCAGCCAAAAGCGGGGAACAGGGATAGGGCAGCCCCAGCATTTT. Amino acids: CASSQKRGTGIGQPQHF.

The chain is built from TRBV4-3 and TRBJ2-3, with D uncertain. Trimming removed 0 bases at V and 2 bases at J, with 6 bases between. The germline CDR1 and CDR2 sequences are LGHNA and YSLEER. The CDR3 covers 14 residues. CDR3 region: CASSQDATTDTQYF. The DNA for the CDR3 is TGCGCCAGCAGCCAAGATGCGACCACAGATACGCAGTATTTT.

This clonotype was counted between two and nine times. This chain links TRBV5-6 with TRBJ2-7; 7 bases map to TRBD1. V was pared by 4 bases and J by 3 bases, with 10 bases of the junction left unmatched. CDR3 length equals 15 residues. Germline V gene lookup returns CDR1 SGHDT and CDR2 YYEEEE. The CDR3 region has the DNA TGTGCCAGCAGCCTGACGACAGGGAATAGCTACGAGCAGTACGTC. Its protein product is CASSLTTGNSYEQYV.

The gene calls are TRBV20-1 and TRBJ2-4, with D unresolved. There are 14 residues in the CDR3. Trimming left V 3 bases short and J 0 bases short, with 9 bases between. Germline-derived CDR1 and CDR2 are DFQATT and SNEGSKA (reference sequence). DNA for the CDR3: TGCAGTGCTAGTAAGGCAGGAGCCAAAAACATTCAGTACTTC. Translated, it gives CSASKAGAKNIQYF.

This sequence joins TRBV5-1 and TRBJ2-6; TRBD2 might be the D (6 bases). The V and J ends lost 4 bases and 0 bases respectively, with 8 bases between them. The CDR3 extends over 15 amino acids. CDR1 is SGHRS and CDR2 is YFSETQ in the germline V gene. This CDR3 is CASSGTVSGANVLTF. CDR3 bases: TGCGCCAGCAGCGGGACTGTCTCTGGGGCCAACGTCCTGACTTTC.

CDR3 residues: CASSHGRGQGEQYF. CDR3 in DNA: TGCGCCAGCAGCCACGGCAGGGGGCAAGGCGAGCAGTACTTC. The J gene is TRBJ2-7, the V gene TRBV4-3, with 8 bases that match TRBD1. V trimming: 3 bases; J trimming: 6 bases; junction bases outside the gene matches: 7. This CDR3 is built from 14 residues. Germline V gene sequence: CDR1 LGHNA, CDR2 YSLEER.

This clonotype has a handful of counts. V gene TRBV20-1 combines with J gene TRBJ2-5; TRBD1 matches 7 bases. The junction had 5 bases not matched to a gene; V was cut back by 6 bases and J by 1 base. Germline CDR1 DFQATT, CDR2 SNEGSKA (reference sequence). This CDR3 is 13 amino acids long. The CDR3 region is CSAESGGQETQYF. Written as DNA, the CDR3 is TGCAGTGCCGAGTCAGGGGGCCAAGAGACCCAGTACTTC.

This clonotype has at least ten counts. This chain connects TRBV20-1 to TRBJ2-1; 7 bases fit TRBD2. The CDR3 covers 15 residues. V lost 5 bases and J lost 0; bases outside the gene matches: 7. Germline CDR1 and CDR2: DFQATT and SNEGSKA (reference sequence). The CDR3 sequence is CSAARAGSSYNEQFF. Here the CDR3 DNA reads TGCAGTGCTGCCAGAGCGGGGAGCTCCTACAATGAGCAGTTCTTC.

V is TRBV19 and J is TRBJ2-3, with D maybe TRBD1 (6 bases). Germline CDR1 reads LNHDA; CDR2 reads SQIVND (reference sequence). The CDR3 loop spans 15 amino acids. V was cut by 3 bases and J by 0 bases, with 10 bases left in between. The chain's CDR3 is CASSMWTESTDTQYF. CDR3 sequence (DNA): TGTGCCAGTAGTATGTGGACAGAAAGCACAGATACGCAGTATTTT. The whole variable domain, remainder taken from reference TRBV19 and TRBJ2-3, is DGGITQSPKYLFRKEGQNVTLSCEQNLNHDAMYWYRQDPGQGLRLIYYSQIVNDFQKGDIAEGYSVSREKKESFPLTVTSAQKNPTAFYLCASSMWTESTDTQYFGPGTRLTVL.

The rearrangement uses TRBV2 and TRBJ2-2; D possibly corresponds to TRBD1 (5 bases). The CDR3 runs 14 residues. With 4 bases removed from V and 1 base from J, the gap between germline ends came to 7 bases. The germline V gene has CDR1 SNHLY and CDR2 FYNNEI. The DNA of the CDR3 is TGTGCCAGCAGTGTGACAGAGAACACCGGGGAGCTGTTTTTT. This gives the protein CASSVTENTGELFF.

This clonotype was seen repeatedly, ten times or more. The chain recombines TRBV7-3 with TRBJ2-2; 9 nucleotides agree with TRBD1. The CDR3 consists of 14 residues. Trimming cost V 4 bases and J 3 bases; bases outside gene matches: 0. Per germline, CDR1 SGHTA and CDR2 FQGTGA. CDR3 sequence (DNA): TGTGCCAGCAGCTGGACAGGGGACACCGGGGAGCTGTTTTTT. Translated, it gives CASSWTGDTGELFF.

This clonotype was counted between two and nine times. DNA of the CDR3: TGTGCCACCAGCAGAGATCGGAGTTATGGCTACACCTTC. Encoded protein: CATSRDRSYGYTF. This chain joins TRBV15 and TRBJ1-2, with D unclear. Deletions cut 0 bases from V and 5 bases from J, with 7 bases between. Germline values: CDR1 LNHNV, CDR2 YYDKDF (reference sequence). The CDR3 runs 13 residues. Full variable domain (missing parts from reference TRBV15 and TRBJ1-2): DAMVIQNPRYQVTQFGKPVTLSCSQTLNHNVMYWYQQKSSQAPKLLFHYYDKDFNNEADTPDNFQSRRPNTSFCFLDIRSPGLGDTAMYLCATSRDRSYGYTFGSGTRLTVV.

CDR3 bases: TGTGCCAGCTCACCACGGACAACTAATGAAAAACTGTTTTTT. This sequence encodes CASSPRTTNEKLFF. This chain links TRBV18 with TRBJ1-4; D is ambiguous. The CDR3 runs 14 residues. Germline assignment: CDR1 KGHSH and CDR2 LQKENI. V was shortened by 1 base and J by 0 bases, with 3 bases between the two germline ends.

This clonotype was counted between two and nine times. The chain is built from TRBV7-2 and TRBJ2-2; the match to TRBD2 covers 7 bases. Trimming removed 5 bases from V and 7 bases from J; junction bases left unmatched: 13. CDR1 and CDR2 from the germline V gene are SGHTA and FQGNSA. This CDR3 comprises 16 residues. CDR3 sequence (DNA): TGTGCCAGCAGCCTGGGAGGGGCCGCTAGGGGCGGGGAGCTGTTTTTT. Its translation: CASSLGGAARGGELFF.

This chain connects TRBV11-2 to TRBJ2-3; D uncertain. Germline loops: CDR1 SGHAT, CDR2 FQNNGV. CDR3 length: 13 residues. The V and J ends lost 10 bases and 3 bases respectively, with 14 bases between them. Written as DNA, the CDR3 is TGTGCCACCAGACCTGGGGTGACAGATACGCAGTATTTT. It yields the protein CATRPGVTDTQYF.

The chain couples TRBV2 to TRBJ2-1; 10 bases match TRBD2. The V gene's germline CDR1 is SNHLY and CDR2 FYNNEI. This CDR3 comprises 15 residues. J gave up 3 bases and V 4 bases, and 3 bases lay outside the gene matches. The CDR3 DNA sequence: TGTGCCAGCAGTGTGCAGCGGGGGGGCTACAATGAGCAGTTCTTC. The encoded protein is CASSVQRGGYNEQFF.

This chain's CDR3 is CASSTGTLAKNIQYF. The CDR3 coding sequence is TGCGCCAGCAGCACGGGGACTCTAGCCAAAAACATTCAGTACTTC. This chain joins TRBV5-1 and TRBJ2-4, with a weak D call TRBD2 (6 bases). CDR3 length equals 15 residues. CDR1 is SGHRS and CDR2 is YFSETQ in the germline V gene. V gave up 4 bases and J gave up 0 bases, with 11 bases separating them.

This chain links TRBV20-1 with TRBJ1-5, with TRBD1 as a possible D gene (5 bases). V gave up 6 bases and J gave up 7 bases, with 16 bases separating them. The CDR3 has 13 residues. Germline CDR1 and CDR2: DFQATT and SNEGSKA (reference sequence). The CDR3 coding sequence is TGCAGTGCCCCCTCCGGGGGATGGCAGCCCCAGCATTTT. Translated, it gives CSAPSGGWQPQHF.

This clonotype was seen repeatedly, ten times or more. The rearrangement uses TRBV7-9 and TRBJ2-1; no definite D call. V was cut by 1 base and J by 6 bases, with 1 base left in between. Germline V gives CDR1 SEHNR, CDR2 FQNEAQ (reference sequence). The CDR3 has 11 amino acids. The chain's CDR3 is CASSLVNEQFF. The CDR3 DNA reads as TGTGCCAGCAGCTTAGTCAATGAGCAGTTCTTC.

The chain joins TRBV12-3 or TRBV12-4 to TRBJ1-5, with D uncertain. The CDR3 is made up of 14 amino acids. V was trimmed by 3 bases and J by 4 bases, leaving 10 bases between them. The CDR3 DNA is TGTGCCAGCAGTTTTTCACAGATAAATCAGCCCCAGCATTTT. Translating it yields CASSFSQINQPQHF.